This TCR beta chain was found in a study of early T cells in non-severe SARS-CoV-2 infection. As for the study in general: Chains were unpaired, as sequencing was done on bulk RNA from unsorted whole blood.

V was cut by 0 bases and J by 6 bases, with 13 bases left in between. Looked up from germline, CDR1 is SGHRS and CDR2 is YFSETQ. The CDR3 runs to 15 residues. Individual cDNA molecules were tagged with unique molecular identifiers, the study reported. MiXCR, run by TCRdb on the 5' RACE reads, gives a single entry per CDR3 protein. Of fewer than 110,000 distinct CDR3 sequences in the sample, 11% are singletons; the top ten hold 6.5% to 8%. As for this clonotype: Its antigen is undetermined.

Study outcomes and limitations: VDJdb-based matching was biased toward anti-spike CD8 responses and missed private and CD4 specificities.

Specimen: whole blood. The J gene is TRBJ2-1, the V gene TRBV5-1; unclear D gene. This clonotype was sampled from an adult who was a healthcare worker with PCR-confirmed SARS-CoV-2 infection or an uninfected control (not recorded which). The CDR3 nucleotides are TGCGCCAGCAGCTTGGGTGTTAGCAGTAGCAATGAGCAGTTCTTC. Translation: CASSLGVSSSNEQFF.